This T cell receptor beta chain was found in a study of blood T cell repertoires in COVID-19. Study in general: The samples span acute and convalescent COVID-19 from the United States, Italy and Spain. T cells, B-cell-depleted T cells, or PBMCs provided the cDNA or gDNA that served as material.

The authors' processing: Amplification of reference gene primers provided the estimated nucleated cell counts. The repertoire was sequenced with immunoSEQ multiplex PCR; TCRdb's copy has only in-frame clones and lacks some. V and J calls and clone size are given by that table; D and trimming were obtained from the DNA. The sample lists under 200,000 clones, around four fifths occurring once. Looked up from germline, CDR1 is GTSNPN and CDR2 is SVGIG (reference sequence). J was trimmed by 9 bases and V by 3 bases; bases with no gene match: 10. The CDR3 extends over 16 amino acids. What was sequenced was peripheral blood. The V gene is TRBV30, the J gene TRBJ2-1, with 14 nucleotides matching TRBD2. The TCR originated in a man between 65 and 85 years old with acute or convalescent COVID-19. CDR3: CAWSRGTSGSRAEQFF. Here the CDR3 DNA reads TGTGCCTGGAGCCGAGGGACTAGCGGGAGCCGAGCTGAGCAGTTCTTC.